These T cell receptor beta chains were read from a single sample in a study of blood T cell repertoires in COVID-19. Data came from immunoSEQ multiplex PCR; TCRdb stores just in-frame clones and leaves some out. The data contain around 270,000 clones, about four fifths of them seen just once; the ten biggest clones take up less than 2%. The material sequenced was peripheral blood. The receptors come from a woman in her thirties or forties who had recovered from COVID-19. Each CDR3 is given with its conserved first and last residue. A D gene is named only where the DNA matches it firmly. Rows may omit the clone size; those that give it use once, few, many or a size class.

abundance,len,d_gene,v_gene,j_gene,CDR3nt,CDR3aa
.,16,TRBD1,TRBV3-1/TRBV3-2,TRBJ2-7,TGTGCCAGCAGCCAAGCGGGACAGGGGTTTTCCTACGAGCAGTACTTC,CASSQAGQGFSYEQYF
few,13,TRBD1,TRBV6-5,TRBJ2-7,TGTGCCAGCAGACGGACAGGGGCCCACGAGCAGTACTTC,CASRRTGAHEQYF
.,15,.,TRBV28,TRBJ1-1,TGTGCCAGCACCATCAGTGGAGGAGGGGACACTGAAGCTTTCTTT,CASTISGGGDTEAFF
.,15,TRBD1,TRBV9,TRBJ2-1,TGTGCCAGCAGCCCGACAGGGACCCATTACAATGAGCAGTTCTTC,CASSPTGTHYNEQFF
.,17,TRBD1,TRBV10-3,TRBJ2-3,TGTGCCATCAGTGAGTCGACAGGACAGGGGCGCACAGATACGCAGTATTTT,CAISESTGQGRTDTQYF
.,12,TRBD1,TRBV9,TRBJ1-4,TGTGCCAGCAGCGAGGAGGGACAGAGACTGTTTTTT,CASSEEGQRLFF
once,13,TRBD2,TRBV12-3/TRBV12-4,TRBJ2-1,TGTGCCAGCAGTTCTTACCGGACTAGTCCCCCGTTCTTC,CASSSYRTSPPFF
.,16,TRBD1,TRBV5-1,TRBJ1-1,TGCGCCAGCAGCCCGGACAGGAGGTTCATGAACACTGAAGCTTTCTTT,CASSPDRRFMNTEAFF
.,16,TRBD2,TRBV28,TRBJ2-1,TGTGCCAGCAGTTCCTCCAGCGGGGGCGCCTACAATGAGCAGTTCTTC,CASSSSSGGAYNEQFF
once,13,.,TRBV3-1/TRBV3-2,TRBJ1-3,TGTGCCAGCACTGAAGAGGGACTAAACACCATATATTTT,CASTEEGLNTIYF